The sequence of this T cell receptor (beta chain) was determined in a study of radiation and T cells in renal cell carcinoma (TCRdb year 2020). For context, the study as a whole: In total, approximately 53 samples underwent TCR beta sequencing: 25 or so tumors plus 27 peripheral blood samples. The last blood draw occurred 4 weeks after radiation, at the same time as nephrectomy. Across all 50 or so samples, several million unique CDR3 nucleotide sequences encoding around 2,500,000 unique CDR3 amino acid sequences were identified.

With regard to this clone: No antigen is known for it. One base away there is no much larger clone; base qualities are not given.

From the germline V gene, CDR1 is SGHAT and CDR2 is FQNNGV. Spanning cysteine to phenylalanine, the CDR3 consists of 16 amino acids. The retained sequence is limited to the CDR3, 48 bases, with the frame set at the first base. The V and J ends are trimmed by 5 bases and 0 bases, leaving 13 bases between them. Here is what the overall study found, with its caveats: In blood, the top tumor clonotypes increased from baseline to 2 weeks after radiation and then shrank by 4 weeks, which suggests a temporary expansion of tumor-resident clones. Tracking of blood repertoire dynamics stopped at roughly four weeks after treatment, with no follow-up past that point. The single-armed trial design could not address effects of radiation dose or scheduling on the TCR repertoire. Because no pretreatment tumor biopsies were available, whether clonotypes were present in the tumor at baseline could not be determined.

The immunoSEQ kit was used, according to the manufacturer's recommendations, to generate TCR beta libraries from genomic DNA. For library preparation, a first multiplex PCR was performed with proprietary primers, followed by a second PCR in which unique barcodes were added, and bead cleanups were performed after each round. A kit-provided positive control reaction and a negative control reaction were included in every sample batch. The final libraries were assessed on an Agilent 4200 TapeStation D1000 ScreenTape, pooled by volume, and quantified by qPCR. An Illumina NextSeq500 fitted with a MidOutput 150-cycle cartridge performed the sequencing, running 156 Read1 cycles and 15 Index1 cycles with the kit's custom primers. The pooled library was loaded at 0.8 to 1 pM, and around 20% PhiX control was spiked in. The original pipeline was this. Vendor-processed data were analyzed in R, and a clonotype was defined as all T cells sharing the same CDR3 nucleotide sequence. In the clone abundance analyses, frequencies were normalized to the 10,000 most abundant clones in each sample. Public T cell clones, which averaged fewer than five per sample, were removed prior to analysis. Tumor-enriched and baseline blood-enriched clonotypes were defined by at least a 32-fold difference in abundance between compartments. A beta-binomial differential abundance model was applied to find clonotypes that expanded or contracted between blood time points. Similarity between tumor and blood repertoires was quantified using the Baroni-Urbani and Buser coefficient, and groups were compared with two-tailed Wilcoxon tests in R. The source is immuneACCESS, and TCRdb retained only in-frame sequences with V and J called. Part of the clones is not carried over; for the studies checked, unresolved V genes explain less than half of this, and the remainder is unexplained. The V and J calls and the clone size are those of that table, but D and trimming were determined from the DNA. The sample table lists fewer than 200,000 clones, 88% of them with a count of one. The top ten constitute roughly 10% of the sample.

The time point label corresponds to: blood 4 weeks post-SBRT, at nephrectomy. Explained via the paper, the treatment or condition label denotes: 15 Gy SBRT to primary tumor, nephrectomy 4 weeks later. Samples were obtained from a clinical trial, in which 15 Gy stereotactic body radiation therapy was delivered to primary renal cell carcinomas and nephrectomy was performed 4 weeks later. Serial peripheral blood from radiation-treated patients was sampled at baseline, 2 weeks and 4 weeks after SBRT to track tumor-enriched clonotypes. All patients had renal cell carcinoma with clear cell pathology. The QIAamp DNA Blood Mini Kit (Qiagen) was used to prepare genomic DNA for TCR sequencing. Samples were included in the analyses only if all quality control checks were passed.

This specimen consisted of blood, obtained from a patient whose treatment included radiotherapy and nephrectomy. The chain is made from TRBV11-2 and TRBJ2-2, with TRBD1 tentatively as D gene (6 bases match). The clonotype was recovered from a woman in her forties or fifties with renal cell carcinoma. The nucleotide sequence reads TGTGCCAGCAGCCGTACGGGACAAGCGAACACCGGGGAGCTGTTTTTT. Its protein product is CASSRTGQANTGELFF.